The 32 T cell receptor beta chains reported below all come from one sample, sequenced in a study of blood T cell repertoires in COVID-19. Only in-frame clones appear in the TCRdb table, and some are missing; sequencing was by immunoSEQ multiplex PCR. The table shows around 110,000 clones, with 80% to 90% occurring only once. The sequenced sample consisted of peripheral blood. The source is a middle-aged man with acute or convalescent COVID-19.

The chain carries TRBV30 and TRBJ1-4; 11 positions match TRBD1. From germline, CDR1 is GTSNPN and CDR2 SVGIG (reference sequence). This CDR3 spans 16 amino acids. Losses at the gene ends were 3 bases for V and 4 bases for J; bases not matched to a gene: 7. CDR3 DNA sequence: TGTGCCTGGAGAGGCCGGGACAGGGGGATTAATGAAAAACTGTTTTTT. Encoded protein: CAWRGRDRGINEKLFF. The full variable domain, completed using reference TRBV30 and TRBJ1-4, is SQTIHQWPATLVQPVGSPLSLECTVEGTSNPNLYWYRQAAGRGLQLLFYSVGIGQISSEVPQNLSASRPQDRQFILSSKKLLLSDSGFYLCAWRGRDRGINEKLFFGSGTQLSVL.

The V and J genes are TRBV7-9 and TRBJ2-2; D unclear. The length of the CDR3 is 13 residues. The V end was cut by 2 bases, the J end by 5 bases, with 6 bases between. Germline V gives CDR1 SEHNR, CDR2 FQNEAQ (reference sequence). In DNA, the CDR3 is TGTGCCAGCAGCTTATCCCTGACCGGGGAGCTGTTTTTT. It yields the protein CASSLSLTGELFF.

J is TRBJ1-4 and V is TRBV9; D not resolved. Germline CDR1 and CDR2: SGDLS and YYNGEE. The CDR3 spans 14 residues. Trimming shortened V by 2 bases and J by 7 bases, and 12 bases separated the two germline ends. In DNA form, the CDR3 reads TGTGCCAGCAGCGTCGGAGCTGAGGGTGAAAAACTGTTTTTT. Residues: CASSVGAEGEKLFF.

The chain has TRBV3-1 (or the pseudogene TRBV3-2) and TRBJ1-4; 8 bases map to TRBD1. The germline V gene encodes CDR1 LGHDT and CDR2 YNNKEL (reference sequence). The CDR3 sequence is 14 residues long. V trimming: 0 bases; J trimming: 11 bases; junction bases outside the gene matches: 5. The CDR3 DNA follows: TGTGCCAGCAGCCAAGATTCAGGACAGGGCAAACTGTTTTTT. This encodes CASSQDSGQGKLFF.

The chain carries TRBV5-1 and TRBJ1-2; 9 nucleotides agree with TRBD1. Germline V gene lookup returns CDR1 SGHRS and CDR2 YFSETQ. The CDR3 contains 15 residues. V was clipped by 4 bases and J by 4 bases; unmatched bases: 8. The CDR3 is CASSNRQGGIYGYTF. The CDR3 nucleotides read TGCGCCAGCAGCAACAGACAGGGGGGAATCTATGGCTACACCTTC.

In this sample, this clone turned up once. The rearrangement links TRBV5-1 to TRBJ1-2, with D possibly TRBD1 on 6 matching bases. This CDR3 contains 14 residues. Trimming removed 0 bases at V and 8 bases at J, with 14 bases between. The germline V gene encodes CDR1 SGHRS and CDR2 YFSETQ. CDR3 sequence reads: CASSLGTVQQGYTF. CDR3 coding DNA: TGCGCCAGCAGCTTGGGGACAGTCCAACAAGGCTACACCTTC.

The gene calls are TRBV16 and TRBJ1-2, with 7 positions matching TRBD1. V dropped 6 bases and J dropped 8; count of bases not matched to a gene: 9. The CDR3 is made up of 13 amino acids. The germline CDR1 and CDR2 sequences are KGHSY and FQNENV. The CDR3 DNA is TGTGCCAGCAGTCCCGGACAGGTTTCGGGCTACACCTTC. Amino acids: CASSPGQVSGYTF. The whole variable domain, remainder taken from reference TRBV16 and TRBJ1-2, is GEEVAQTPKHLVRGEGQKAKLYCAPIKGHSYVFWYQQVLKNEFKFLISFQNENVFDETGMPKERFSAKCLPNSPCSLEIQATKLEDSAVYFCASSPGQVSGYTFGSGTRLTVV.

The chain couples TRBV3-1 (or the pseudogene TRBV3-2) to TRBJ1-1; no definite D call. Germline V gene data show CDR1 as LGHDT and CDR2 as YNNKEL (reference sequence). The CDR3 covers 12 residues. Trimming stripped 5 bases from V and 2 bases from J, with 6 bases between. Here the CDR3 reads CASSYRNTEAFF. The CDR3 DNA reads as TGTGCCAGCAGCTACAGAAACACTGAAGCTTTCTTT.

This clone was seen a handful of times. The chain combines TRBV5-4 with TRBJ2-3; 7 bases line up with TRBD2. In germline, CDR1 is SGHNT, CDR2 YYREEE (reference sequence). V shed 2 bases, J shed 2 bases, and the junction held 5 bases outside the gene matches. This CDR3 contains 15 residues. In nucleotides, the CDR3 is TGTGCCAGCAGCTTAATCGGGGGGTCCACAGATACGCAGTATTTT. The encoded protein is CASSLIGGSTDTQYF.

This chain connects TRBV4-1 to TRBJ2-3, with 11 bases fitting TRBD2. The CDR3 length is 19 residues. V shed 5 bases, J shed 0 bases, and the junction held 13 bases outside the gene matches. CDR1 and CDR2 from the germline V gene are MGHRA and YSYEKL. DNA of the CDR3: TGCGCCAGCAGCGTACATAGCGGGGGGGATTTCTTTAGCACAGATACGCAGTATTTT. It specifies CASSVHSGGDFFSTDTQYF.

This chain joins TRBV5-5 and TRBJ2-1, with D maybe TRBD1 (6 bases). The CDR3 length is 16 residues. The V end lost 0 bases, the J end lost 4 bases, and 14 bases lay between the germline ends. Germline lookup yields CDR1 SGHKS and CDR2 YYEKEE (reference sequence). The CDR3 nucleotides read TGTGCCAGCAGCTTGGCCCTAGACAGGATTTACAATGAGCAGTTCTTC. Protein: CASSLALDRIYNEQFF.

The chain links TRBV18 to TRBJ1-1; maybe TRBD1 (5 bases). In germline, CDR1 is KGHSH, CDR2 LQKENI. V was pared by 3 bases and J by 11 bases, with 16 bases between. CDR3 length: 13 amino acids. CDR3 DNA sequence: TGTGCCAGCTCACCGAACCAAGGGGTTGAGGCTTTCTTT. It is translated as CASSPNQGVEAFF.

Only one count was recorded for this clone. The V call is TRBV7-2, the J call TRBJ2-1; a weak D match, TRBD2 (7 bases). The CDR3 has 15 residues. V was shortened by 6 bases and J by 0 bases, with 12 bases between the two germline ends. Germline-derived CDR1 and CDR2 are SGHTA and FQGNSA. The CDR3 loop is CASRRGGTSYNEQFF. As DNA, the CDR3 is TGTGCCAGCAGAAGGGGGGGTACCTCCTACAATGAGCAGTTCTTC.

V is TRBV29-1 and J is TRBJ2-1; 10 nucleotides match TRBD2. The CDR3 extends over 13 amino acids. The J segment lost 3 bases and the V segment lost 5 bases, leaving 1 base of the junction unmatched. The germline CDR1 and CDR2 sequences are SQVTM and ANQGSEA. The CDR3 bases are TGCAGCGTTAGCGGGGGGGACTACAATGAGCAGTTCTTC. This codes for CSVSGGDYNEQFF.

V usage is TRBV7-2 and J usage is TRBJ1-1; D possibly corresponds to TRBD1 (5 bases). The CDR3 consists of 14 residues. Germline-derived CDR1 and CDR2 are SGHTA and FQGNSA. The V end was cut by 0 bases, the J end by 1 base, with 6 bases between. CDR3 in DNA: TGTGCCAGCAGCTTAGCGCAGGGGAACACTGAAGCTTTCTTT. Protein product: CASSLAQGNTEAFF.

The chain uses TRBV11-2 and TRBJ1-2, with no clear D. V shed 0 bases and J shed 2 bases, with 10 bases lying between them. The germline CDR1 and CDR2 sequences are SGHAT and FQNNGV. The CDR3 is 15 amino acids. The CDR3, as DNA: TGTGCCAGCAGCTTAGATTCAGCGTTGAACTATGGCTACACCTTC. It encodes CASSLDSALNYGYTF.

This chain joins TRBV14 and TRBJ1-1; perhaps TRBD1 as D (6 bases). CDR1 is SGHDN and CDR2 is FVKESK in the germline V gene. V was pared by 5 bases and J by 4 bases, with 11 bases between. This CDR3 spans 13 amino acids. The CDR3 nucleotides read TGTGCCAGCAGCAGGGGACAAACCACTGAAGCTTTCTTT. It is translated as CASSRGQTTEAFF.

The V and J genes are TRBV5-1 and TRBJ1-4; 12 bases fit TRBD1. This CDR3 is 17 amino acids long. CDR1 and CDR2 (germline): SGHRS, YFSETQ. The V segment lost 2 bases and the J segment 5 bases; nucleotides outside the gene matches: 7. Here the CDR3 reads CASSFGTGGSLNEKLFF. The DNA of the CDR3 is TGCGCCAGCAGCTTTGGGACAGGGGGCTCCCTCAATGAAAAACTGTTTTTT. The whole variable domain, filled in from reference TRBV5-1 and TRBJ1-4, reads KAGVTQTPRYLIKTRGQQVTLSCSPISGHRSVSWYQQTPGQGLQFLFEYFSETQRNKGNFPGRFSGRQFSNSRSEMNVSTLELGDSALYLCASSFGTGGSLNEKLFFGSGTQLSVL.

The V call is TRBV5-1, the J call TRBJ2-7, with D possibly TRBD1 on 6 matching bases. V was pared by 0 bases and J by 1 base, with 11 bases between. This CDR3 region has 15 residues. Germline V gene lookup returns CDR1 SGHRS and CDR2 YFSETQ. This CDR3 reads CASSLVTGWSYEQYF. The CDR3 nucleotides read TGCGCCAGCAGCTTGGTTACAGGGTGGTCCTACGAGCAGTACTTC.

This clone was detected only a few times. The rearrangement links TRBV5-1 to TRBJ1-4; maybe TRBD1 (6 bases). The CDR3 extends over 14 amino acids. Trimming shortened V by 0 bases and J by 7 bases, and 10 bases separated the two germline ends. CDR1 SGHRS and CDR2 YFSETQ come from the germline V gene. As DNA, the CDR3 is TGCGCCAGCAGCTTGGACAGGGAGGGTGAAAAACTGTTTTTT. Translation gives CASSLDREGEKLFF.

This chain uses TRBV5-1 with TRBJ2-2; tentative D call: TRBD1 (6 bases). CDR3 length equals 14 residues. V was pared by 0 bases and J by 8 bases, with 11 bases between. From germline, CDR1 is SGHRS and CDR2 YFSETQ. The CDR3 protein is CASSLDRADGELFF. DNA for the CDR3: TGCGCCAGCAGCTTGGACAGGGCGGATGGGGAGCTGTTTTTT.

This clone appeared once. The chain is built from TRBV11-3 and TRBJ2-3, with 14 bases lining up with TRBD2. Germline CDR1 reads SGHNT; CDR2 reads YENEEA. This CDR3 region has 18 residues. J lost 1 base, V lost 5 bases, and 8 bases had no gene match. In DNA form, the CDR3 reads TGTGCCAGCAGCCCCGGGACTAGCGGGAGTCCGGGCACAGATACGCAGTATTTT. Protein: CASSPGTSGSPGTDTQYF.

This clone was seen a handful of times. J is TRBJ2-7 and V is TRBV11-2, with D tentatively TRBD1 (5 bases). This CDR3 region has 14 residues. Germline assignment: CDR1 SGHAT and CDR2 FQNNGV. With 4 bases removed from V and 3 bases from J, the gap between germline ends came to 13 bases. The DNA for the CDR3 is TGTGCCAGCAGCTCGCTAGGGGATCTCTACGAGCAGTACTTC. It is translated as CASSSLGDLYEQYF.

This clone appeared once. V and J are TRBV11-3 and TRBJ2-1; 7 nucleotides agree with TRBD2. Germline assignment: CDR1 SGHNT and CDR2 YENEEA. There are 15 residues in the CDR3. J gave up 8 bases and V 5 bases, and 12 bases lay outside the gene matches. The CDR3 bases are TGTGCCAGCAGCCCCAGGGCGGGAGTCTTAGATGAGCAGTTCTTC. Translated, it gives CASSPRAGVLDEQFF.

The chain combines TRBV5-1 with TRBJ2-7; 11 bases are shared with TRBD1. CDR3 length: 16 amino acids. Germline trimming cut 4 bases from V and 2 bases from J; bases unmatched to any gene: 8. Germline CDR1 and CDR2: SGHRS and YFSETQ. Here the CDR3 DNA reads TGCGCCAGCAGCCGATCGCCGGGACAGGGGGCCTACGAGCAGTACTTC. This sequence encodes CASSRSPGQGAYEQYF.

V is TRBV27 and J is TRBJ2-3, with D perhaps TRBD1 (5 bases). V was clipped by 6 bases and J by 0 bases, with 10 bases between them. Per germline, CDR1 MNHEY and CDR2 SMNVEV (reference sequence). This CDR3 spans 14 amino acids. The CDR3 DNA reads as TGTGCCAGCAGCTACAGGAAAAGCACAGATACGCAGTATTTT. Its translation: CASSYRKSTDTQYF.

In its sample, this clone was seen a few times. The chain uses TRBV30 and TRBJ1-2; D not certain. The V gene lost 1 base and the J gene lost 8 bases, with 11 bases spanning the gap. In germline, CDR1 is GTSNPN, CDR2 SVGIG (reference sequence). The CDR3 covers 12 residues. DNA of the CDR3: TGTGCCTGGAGTGCAACAGTAGGAGGCTACACCTTC. Its translation is CAWSATVGGYTF.

This clone was picked up one time. The rearrangement joins TRBV6-5 to TRBJ1-5; 9 nucleotides align to TRBD1. Germline V gives CDR1 MNHEY, CDR2 SVGAGI. The CDR3 is 14 amino acids. V shed 7 bases, J shed 5 bases, and the junction held 6 bases outside the gene matches. The CDR3 here is CASTFRDRDQPQHF. The CDR3 DNA reads TGTGCCAGCACCTTCCGGGACAGGGATCAGCCCCAGCATTTT.

The chain couples TRBV19 to TRBJ2-2; TRBD2 agrees at 9 bases. The V segment lost 3 bases and the J segment 7 bases; nucleotides outside the gene matches: 6. Germline CDR1 is LNHDA and CDR2 is SQIVND (reference sequence). This CDR3 region has 15 residues. The CDR3 loop is CASSIGTSSYGELFF. CDR3 nucleotides: TGTGCCAGTAGTATCGGGACTAGCTCTTACGGGGAGCTGTTTTTT.

The gene calls are TRBV12-3 or TRBV12-4 and TRBJ1-5; D not certain. The CDR3 has 12 residues. V lost 6 bases to trimming and J lost 0 bases, with 3 bases between them. The CDR3 loop is CASSISNQPQHF. CDR3 nucleotide sequence: TGTGCCAGCAGCATTAGCAATCAGCCCCAGCATTTT.

V gene TRBV7-9 combines with J gene TRBJ1-1, with 9 bases lining up with TRBD1. This CDR3 region has 15 residues. Germline loops: CDR1 SEHNR, CDR2 FQNEAQ (reference sequence). V trimming: 5 bases; J trimming: 7 bases; junction bases outside the gene matches: 11. The CDR3 region has the DNA TGTGCCAGCAGCCTCCTAATGGGACAGGGAAATGAAGCTTTCTTT. The encoded protein is CASSLLMGQGNEAFF.

This clone has a handful of counts. V gene TRBV7-9 combines with J gene TRBJ2-1; 12 nucleotides line up with TRBD2. The CDR3 has 16 residues. Trimming at V came to 1 base and at J to 8 bases, leaving 6 bases not matched to a gene. CDR1 is SEHNR, CDR2 FQNEAQ, per germline (reference sequence). The CDR3 reads CASSLELAGGPDEQFF. CDR3 in DNA: TGTGCCAGCAGCTTAGAGCTAGCGGGAGGGCCAGATGAGCAGTTCTTC.